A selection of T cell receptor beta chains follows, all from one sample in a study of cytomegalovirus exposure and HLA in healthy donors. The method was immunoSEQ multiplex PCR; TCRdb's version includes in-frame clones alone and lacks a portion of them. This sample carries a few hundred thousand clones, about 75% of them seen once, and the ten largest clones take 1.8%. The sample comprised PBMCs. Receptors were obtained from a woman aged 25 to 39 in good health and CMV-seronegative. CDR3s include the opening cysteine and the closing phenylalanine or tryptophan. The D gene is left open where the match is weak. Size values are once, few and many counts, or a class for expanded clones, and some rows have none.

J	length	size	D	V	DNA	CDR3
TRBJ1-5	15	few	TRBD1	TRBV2	TGTGCCAGCAGTCCCACCGGGACAGGAGGTCAGCCCCAGCATTTT	CASSPTGTGGQPQHF
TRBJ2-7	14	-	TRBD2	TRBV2	TGTGCCAGCAACCCGGGACTAGGGGACTACGAGCAGTACTTC	CASNPGLGDYEQYF
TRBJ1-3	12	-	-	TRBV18	TGTGCCAGCTCACCAGAGGGAAACACCATATATTTT	CASSPEGNTIYF
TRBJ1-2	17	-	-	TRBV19	TGTGCCAGTAGAGGCAGCACACGTACCAGCGTTAACTATGGCTACACCTTC	CASRGSTRTSVNYGYTF
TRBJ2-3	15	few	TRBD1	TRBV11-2	TGTGCCAGCAGCTTTCGGACAGGGGGCACAGATACGCAGTATTTT	CASSFRTGGTDTQYF
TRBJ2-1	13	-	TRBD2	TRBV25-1	TGTGCCAGCGGTAGCGGGTCCTACAATGAGCAGTTCTTC	CASGSGSYNEQFF
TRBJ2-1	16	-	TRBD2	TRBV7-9	TGTGCCAGCAGCCTAAAAGTGACTAGCGGTAACAATGAGCAGTTCTTC	CASSLKVTSGNNEQFF
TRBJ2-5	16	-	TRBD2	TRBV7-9	TGTGCCAGCAGCACACTACTAGCGGGGATACAAGAGACCCAGTACTTC	CASSTLLAGIQETQYF
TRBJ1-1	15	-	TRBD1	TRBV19	TGTGCCAGTAGTACCGACAGGGGAATGAACACTGAAGCTTTCTTT	CASSTDRGMNTEAFF
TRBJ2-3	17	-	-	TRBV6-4	TGTGCCAGCGCGACAGGAAAAGACCCTACTAGCACAGATACGCAGTATTTT	CASATGKDPTSTDTQYF
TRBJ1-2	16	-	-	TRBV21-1	TGTGCCAGCGAACTTCCACTGTCGCAGGGGGCGGAGGGCTACACCTTC	CASELPLSQGAEGYTF
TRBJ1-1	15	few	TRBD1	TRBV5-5	TGTGCCAGCAGCACTGCGGTGGACAGGGGCCCTGAAGCTTTCTTT	CASSTAVDRGPEAFF
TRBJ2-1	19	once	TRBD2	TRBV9	TGTGCCAGCAGCGTATATAATAGCGGGGGGGTTAGCTCCTACAATGAGCAGTTCTTC	CASSVYNSGGVSSYNEQFF
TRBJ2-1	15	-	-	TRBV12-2	TGTGCAAGTCGCTTATCGGGAGGTTCCTACAATGAGCAGTTCTTC	CASRLSGGSYNEQFF
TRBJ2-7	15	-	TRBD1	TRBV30	TGTGCCTGGAGTGTACACGGGACAGGGTTGGTCGAGCAGTACTTC	CAWSVHGTGLVEQYF
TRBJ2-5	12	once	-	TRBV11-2	TGTGCCAGCAGCTTAAATCGGGAGACCCAGTACTTC	CASSLNRETQYF
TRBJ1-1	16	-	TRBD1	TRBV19	TGTGCCAGTAGTGCCCTTCCGGGACAGGTGGTCACTGAAGCTTTCTTT	CASSALPGQVVTEAFF
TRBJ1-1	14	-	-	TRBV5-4	TGTGCCAGCAGCTTGCCCAGGGCTGGTACTGAAGCTTTCTTT	CASSLPRAGTEAFF
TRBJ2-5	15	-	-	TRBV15	TGTGCCACCAGCAGGACAGGCCTGTACCAAGAGACCCAGTACTTC	CATSRTGLYQETQYF
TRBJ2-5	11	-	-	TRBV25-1	TGTGCCAGCAGTGTGGGCGAGACCCAGTACTTC	CASSVGETQYF
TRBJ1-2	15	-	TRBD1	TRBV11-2	TGTGCCAGCAGTCGTTCTCCCGGGACAGGGGATGGCTACACCTTC	CASSRSPGTGDGYTF
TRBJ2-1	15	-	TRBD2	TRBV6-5	TGTGCCAGCAGTTATGGGGAGGGCGCGCGAAATGAGCAGTTCTTC	CASSYGEGARNEQFF
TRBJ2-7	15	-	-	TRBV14	TGTGCCAGCAGCCAAGAAGGGAGTCCACCGTGGGAGCAGTACTTC	CASSQEGSPPWEQYF
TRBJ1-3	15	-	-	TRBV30	TGTGCCTGGGCCCGGGACACGAGCTCTGGAAACACCATATATTTT	CAWARDTSSGNTIYF
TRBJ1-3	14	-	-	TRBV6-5	TGTGCCAGCACCACGAGCGGGGGGGGAAACACCATATATTTT	CASTTSGGGNTIYF
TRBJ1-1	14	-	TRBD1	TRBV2	TGTGCCAGCAGTGAGAGAGGGGGCGCGTCTGAAGCTTTCTTT	CASSERGGASEAFF
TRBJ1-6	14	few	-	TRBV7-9	TGTGCCAGCAGCTTGCAGGAGGGGAATTCACCCCTCCACTTT	CASSLQEGNSPLHF
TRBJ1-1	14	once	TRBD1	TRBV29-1	TGCAGCGTGCCACAGGGGTCGAGGAACACTGAAGCTTTCTTT	CSVPQGSRNTEAFF
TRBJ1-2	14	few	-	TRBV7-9	TGTGCCAGCAGCATACAAACAGGGTCGGGGGGCTACACCTTC	CASSIQTGSGGYTF